These T cell receptor beta chains were read from a single sample in a study of OX40 agonist ivuxolimab in advanced cancers. Profiling relied on immunoSEQ multiplex PCR, and the TCRdb table lists in-frame clones only, not all of them. This sample yields tens of thousands of clones, of which over 80% are seen a single time; around 0.51% belongs to the top ten. The starting material was CD4+ or CD8+ T cells sorted from blood, obtained in a trial of the OX40 agonist ivuxolimab. The receptors were gathered from an adult with an advanced solid tumor such as melanoma, head and neck, liver or kidney cancer. Both conserved end residues are trimmed from each CDR3.

>TRBV5-5|TRBJ2-5
ASSFIFRNKETQY
>TRBV6-5|TRBJ2-3
ASSRDRVTDTQY
>TRBV27|TRBJ1-6
ASSFGGYDNSPLH
>TRBV19|TRBJ2-7
ASSISGSRYEQY
>TRBV7-9|TRBJ2-1
ASSVPVGHNEQF
>TRBV6-6|TRBJ2-7
ASSYRPAYSYEQY
>TRBV5-4|TRBJ2-7
ASSSSGRASYEQY
>TRBV7-9|TRBJ2-3
ASSPWASYTDTQY
>TRBV5-5|TRBJ1-5
ASSQDSYSNQPQH
>TRBV10-2|TRBJ1-1
ASSSRGNTEAF
>TRBV10-3|TRBJ1-4
AISEGVQDEKLF
>TRBV6-6|TRBJ1-5
ASSSRTGQKNQPQH
>TRBV28|TRBJ1-5
ASRTANQPQH
>TRBV19|TRBJ2-1
ASSPQGLAGNNEQF
>TRBV18|TRBJ2-5
ASSPPQDQETQY
>TRBV11-2|TRBJ2-4
ASSYETRNIQY
>TRBV2|TRBJ2-6
ASSPLLQGVTGANVLT
>TRBV6-1|TRBJ2-7
ASSMAGGPSYEQY
>TRBV29-1|TRBJ1-5
SPGGNQPQH
>TRBV2|TRBJ2-2
ASSLGLAGDTGELF
>TRBV5-1|NA
ASSAAGAYEQY
>TRBV18|TRBJ2-5
ASSSQGKETQY